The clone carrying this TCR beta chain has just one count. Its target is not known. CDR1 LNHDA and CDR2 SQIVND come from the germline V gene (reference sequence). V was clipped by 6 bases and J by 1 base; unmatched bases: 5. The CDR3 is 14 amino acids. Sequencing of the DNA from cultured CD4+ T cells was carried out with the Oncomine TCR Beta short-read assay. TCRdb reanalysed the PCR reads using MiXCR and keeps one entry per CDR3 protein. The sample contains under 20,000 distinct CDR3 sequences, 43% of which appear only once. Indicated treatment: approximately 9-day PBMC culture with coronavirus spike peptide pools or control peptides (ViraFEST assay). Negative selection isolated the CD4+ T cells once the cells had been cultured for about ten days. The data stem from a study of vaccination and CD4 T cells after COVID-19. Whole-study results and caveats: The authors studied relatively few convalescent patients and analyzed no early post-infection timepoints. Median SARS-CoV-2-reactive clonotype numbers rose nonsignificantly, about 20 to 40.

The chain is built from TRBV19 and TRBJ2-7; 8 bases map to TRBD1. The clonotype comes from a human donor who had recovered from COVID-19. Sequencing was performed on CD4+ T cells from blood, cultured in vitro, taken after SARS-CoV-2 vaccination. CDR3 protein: CASSRGQGSYEQYF. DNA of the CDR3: TGTGCCAGTAGCCGCGGACAGGGATCCTACGAGCAGTACTTC.